The 20 T cell receptor beta chains below were found in one sample sequenced in a study of blood T cells in healthy people across ages. Together with a sample-barcoded 5' primer, a J-beta primer mix was included in a second PCR lasting about 7 to 12 cycles. TCRdb redid the calling of the 5' RACE reads with MiXCR, one entry per CDR3 protein. Among about 1.5 million distinct CDR3 sequences listed, 40% to 45% were seen once. The sequenced sample was blood. These receptors were taken from a woman between 18 and 30 years old in good health.

V and J are TRBV20-1 and TRBJ1-1; tentatively, D is TRBD1 (6 bases). V shed 7 bases and J shed 0 bases, with 21 bases lying between them. The germline gives CDR1 DFQATT, CDR2 SNEGSKA (reference sequence). The CDR3 spans 16 residues. CDR3 in DNA: TGCAGTGTCCCGACCCGGGACACCGGCATGAACACTGAAGCTTTCTTT. Encoded protein: CSVPTRDTGMNTEAFF.

This clonotype was counted between two and nine times. J is TRBJ2-6 and V is TRBV13; unclear D gene. V lost 6 bases to trimming and J lost 1 base, with 10 bases between them. Looked up from germline, CDR1 is PRHDT and CDR2 is FYEKMQ (reference sequence). The length of the CDR3 is 15 residues. Here the CDR3 DNA reads TGTGCCAGCAGTCCAGCTGGTTCTGGGGCCAACGTCCTGACTTTC. It yields the protein CASSPAGSGANVLTF.

V gene TRBV6-5 combines with J gene TRBJ2-7; TRBD1 might be the D (6 bases). Germline CDR1 MNHEY, CDR2 SVGAGI. The V end was cut by 5 bases, the J end by 5 bases, with 16 bases between. The CDR3 loop spans 14 amino acids. Here the CDR3 reads CASSVQGWADEQYF. The DNA for the CDR3 is TGTGCCAGCAGTGTACAGGGATGGGCCGACGAGCAGTACTTC.

This clonotype has only a few counts. This chain uses TRBV6-5 with TRBJ2-1; possibly TRBD1 for D (5 bases). The CDR3 is made up of 15 amino acids. CDR1 and CDR2 from the germline V gene are MNHEY and SVGAGI. The V end lost 7 bases, the J end lost 3 bases, and 16 bases lay between the germline ends. CDR3 residues: CASKIRADNYNEQFF. The CDR3 coding sequence is TGTGCCAGCAAGATCAGGGCGGACAACTACAATGAGCAGTTCTTC.

Note on this clonotype: A much larger clonotype is one base distant, so this may be a read error. The chain links TRBV20-1 to TRBJ1-1; the D gene is possibly TRBD1 (6 bases). The germline V gene encodes CDR1 DFQATT and CDR2 SNEGSKA (reference sequence). The CDR3 length is 12 residues. Deletions cut 3 bases from V and 3 bases from J, with 8 bases between. The DNA for the CDR3 is TGCAGTGCTAGCGCAGGGGACACTGAAGCTTTCTTT. Protein product: CSASAGDTEAFF.

V and J are TRBV14 and TRBJ1-2, with 11 bases that match TRBD1. Losses at the gene ends were 2 bases for V and 4 bases for J; bases not matched to a gene: 6. Looked up from germline, CDR1 is SGHDN and CDR2 is FVKESK. The CDR3 extends over 16 amino acids. The CDR3 bases are TGTGCCAGCAGCCAACAAAGGACAGGGGGCCGCTATGGCTACACCTTC. This encodes CASSQQRTGGRYGYTF. Using reference TRBV14 and TRBJ1-2 for the parts outside the CDR3, the full variable domain is EAGVTQFPSHSVIEKGQTVTLRCDPISGHDNLYWYRRVMGKEIKFLLHFVKESKQDESGMPNNRFLAERTGGTYSTLKVQPAELEDSGVYFCASSQQRTGGRYGYTFGSGTRLTVV.

This clonotype came up a few times. Here the CDR3 reads CASSSIGSGTTQYF. The DNA of the CDR3 is TGTGCCAGCAGCTCCATAGGGTCTGGGACTACGCAGTATTTT. The V gene is TRBV7-9, the J gene TRBJ2-3; either TRBD1 or TRBD2 may supply D (5 bases each). The CDR3 is 14 amino acids. The ends were cut back, 4 bases at V and 8 bases at J, with 16 bases in the middle. The germline gives CDR1 SEHNR, CDR2 FQNEAQ (reference sequence). Complete variable domain (other parts from reference TRBV7-9 and TRBJ2-3): DTGVSQNPRHKITKRGQNVTFRCDPISEHNRLYWYRQTLGQGPEFLTYFQNEAQLEKSRLLSDRFSAERPKGSFSTLEIQRTEQGDSAMYLCASSSIGSGTTQYFGPGTRLTVL.

As regards this clonotype: An end of the junction does not agree with germline; a read error may underlie this. The rearrangement joins TRBV7-2 to TRBJ1-5; D unclear. CDR3 length: 16 residues. CDR1 and CDR2 (germline): SGHTA, FQGNSA. CDR3 sequence reads: CASSLDTVNSNQPQRF. For the CDR3, the DNA is TGTGCCAGCAGCTTAGATACAGTCAATAGCAATCAGCCCCAGCGTTTT.

This clonotype was seen ten or more times. For the CDR3, the DNA is TGCAGTGCTATCGGGACAGGGGTTTCAACTAATGAAAAACTGTTTTTT. Encoded protein: CSAIGTGVSTNEKLFF. The genes are TRBV20-1 and TRBJ1-4, with TRBD1 matching 10 bases. The trim removed 4 bases at V and 0 bases at J, leaving 5 bases unmatched. The CDR3 consists of 16 residues. The germline V gene encodes CDR1 DFQATT and CDR2 SNEGSKA (reference sequence).

This clonotype was counted between two and nine times. CDR3 nucleotide sequence: TGTGCCAGCAGCTTAGCATCCTACGGGGGTAACTACGAGCAGTACTTC. Protein sequence: CASSLASYGGNYEQYF. The chain is built from TRBV11-2 and TRBJ2-7; a possible D gene is TRBD2 (6 bases). CDR3 length: 16 residues. The V gene lost 1 base and the J gene lost 3 bases, with 16 bases spanning the gap. Germline V gives CDR1 SGHAT, CDR2 FQNNGV.

The chain uses TRBV20-1 and TRBJ2-1, with TRBD2 matching 7 bases. J was trimmed by 4 bases and V by 3 bases; bases with no gene match: 9. There are 15 residues in the CDR3. Germline values: CDR1 DFQATT, CDR2 SNEGSKA (reference sequence). The CDR3 DNA follows: TGCAGTGCTAGGGGGGGGGAGGCCTCTTACAATGAGCAGTTCTTC. It codes for CSARGGEASYNEQFF.

This clonotype appeared a few times. The chain combines TRBV29-1 with TRBJ1-2, with 8 bases matching TRBD1. The CDR3 has 13 amino acids. The germline CDR1 and CDR2 sequences are SQVTM and ANQGSEA. After removal of 6 bases from V and 7 bases from J, the junction contained 10 bases not matched to a gene. CDR3 amino acids: CSVSGGAAAGYTF. As DNA, the CDR3 is TGCAGCGTCTCAGGGGGCGCGGCGGCTGGCTACACCTTC.

The chain links TRBV4-3 to TRBJ1-2; D is ambiguous. The CDR3 is 17 residues long. CDR1 is LGHNA and CDR2 is YSLEER in the germline V gene. Trimming pared 5 bases from V and 1 base from J, leaving 20 bases between. In DNA form, the CDR3 reads TGCGCCAGCAGCACTCGCATGAAGGGCGGGGATAACTATGGCTACACCTTC. This codes for CASSTRMKGGDNYGYTF.

The chain is built from TRBV5-6 and TRBJ1-1; D is unresolved. The length of the CDR3 is 16 residues. Germline loops: CDR1 SGHDT, CDR2 YYEEEE. Between the trimmed V and J ends, which lost 0 bases and 8 bases, there was a span of 20 bases. Here the CDR3 DNA reads TGTGCCAGCAGCTTGGGAGCGGGCCAGCCCGGCACCGAAGCTTTCTTT. Its protein product is CASSLGAGQPGTEAFF.

Comments on this clonotype: At one of its ends the junction is not consistent with the germline gene, which may arise from a read error. This chain uses TRBV10-3 with TRBJ1-2; 7 bases are a match to TRBD1. Germline assignment: CDR1 ENHRY and CDR2 SYGVKD. This CDR3 comprises 14 residues. CDR3 in amino acids: CVIRRDSANYGYTF. In DNA form, the CDR3 reads TGTGTCATCAGAAGGGACAGCGCTAACTATGGCTACACCTTC.

The chain joins TRBV6-5 to TRBJ2-3, with 7 positions matching TRBD2. This CDR3 spans 15 amino acids. Trimming took 0 bases from V and 1 from J; bases not matched to a gene: 1. Germline lookup yields CDR1 MNHEY and CDR2 SVGAGI. CDR3 DNA: TGTGCCAGCAGTTACTCAAGCGGGGGCACAGATACGCAGTATTTT. Translation: CASSYSSGGTDTQYF.

V gene TRBV11-2 combines with J gene TRBJ1-3, with D perhaps TRBD1 (5 bases). Germline V gene lookup returns CDR1 SGHAT and CDR2 FQNNGV. Trimming took off 0 bases at V and 2 bases at J, with 5 bases between the two ends. The CDR3 runs to 14 residues. The CDR3 nucleotides read TGTGCCAGCAGCTTAGACAGGGCTGGAAACACCATATATTTT. Protein product: CASSLDRAGNTIYF. The full variable domain, with the rest looked up from reference TRBV11-2 and TRBJ1-3, is EAGVAQSPRYKIIEKRQSVAFWCNPISGHATLYWYQQILGQGPKLLIQFQNNGVVDDSQLPKDRFSAERLKGVDSTLKIQPAKLEDSAVYLCASSLDRAGNTIYFGEGSWLTVV.

Only a few counts were recorded for this clonotype. This chain joins TRBV7-8 and TRBJ1-2; a weak D match, TRBD1 (5 bases). The CDR3 has 14 residues. CDR1 is SGHVS and CDR2 is FQNEAQ in the germline V gene. The ends were cut back, 6 bases at V and 4 bases at J, with 15 bases in the middle. The CDR3 reads CASRQNGDGYGYTF. The CDR3 region has the DNA TGTGCCAGCAGACAAAACGGGGACGGCTATGGCTACACCTTC. Full variable domain (outside the CDR3, taken from reference TRBV7-8 and TRBJ1-2): GAGVSQSPRYKVAKRGQDVALRCDPISGHVSLFWYQQALGQGPEFLTYFQNEAQLDKSGLPSDRFFAERPEGSVSTLKIQRTQQEDSAVYLCASRQNGDGYGYTFGSGTRLTVV.

In this sample, this clonotype turned up a few times. The chain links TRBV27 to TRBJ1-2; D uncertain. CDR3 size: 14 residues. Germline lookup yields CDR1 MNHEY and CDR2 SMNVEV (reference sequence). V lost 7 bases and J lost 4, with 16 bases in between. The DNA of the CDR3 is TGTGCCAGCAATCCCGGACGTCCCAGCTATGGCTACACCTTC. Protein sequence: CASNPGRPSYGYTF.

Only a few counts were recorded for this clonotype. The chain joins TRBV6-2 or TRBV6-3 to TRBJ2-1; the match to TRBD2 covers 10 bases. The CDR3 is 18 amino acids. Germline values: CDR1 MNHEY, CDR2 SVGEGT. V shed 2 bases and J 4 bases; nucleotides not matched to a gene: 11. CDR3 in DNA: TGTGCCAGCAGTTACAGTCGCGGACTAGCGGTCCTTTACAATGAGCAGTTCTTC. Its protein is CASSYSRGLAVLYNEQFF.